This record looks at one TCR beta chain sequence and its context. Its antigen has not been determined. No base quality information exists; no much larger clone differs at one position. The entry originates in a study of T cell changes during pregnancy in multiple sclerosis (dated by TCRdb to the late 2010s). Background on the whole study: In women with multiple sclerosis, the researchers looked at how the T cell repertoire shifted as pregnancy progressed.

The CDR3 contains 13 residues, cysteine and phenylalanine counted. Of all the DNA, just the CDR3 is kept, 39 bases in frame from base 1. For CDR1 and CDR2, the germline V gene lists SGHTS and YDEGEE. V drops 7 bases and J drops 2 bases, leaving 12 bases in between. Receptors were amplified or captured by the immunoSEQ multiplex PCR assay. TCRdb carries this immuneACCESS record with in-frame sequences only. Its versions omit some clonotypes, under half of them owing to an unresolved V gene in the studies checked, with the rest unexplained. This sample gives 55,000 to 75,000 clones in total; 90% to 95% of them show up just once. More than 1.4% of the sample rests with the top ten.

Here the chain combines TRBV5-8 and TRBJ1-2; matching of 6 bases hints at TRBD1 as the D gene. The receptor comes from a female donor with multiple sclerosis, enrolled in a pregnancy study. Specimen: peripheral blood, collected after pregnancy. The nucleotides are TGTGCCAGCGGGGGCCGGGCCAACTATGGCTACACCTTC. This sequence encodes CASGGRANYGYTF.